Listed here are 13 T cell receptor beta chains from one sample, sequenced in a study of shared clonotypes between healthy human individuals. Using immunoSEQ multiplex PCR, the repertoire was profiled, and TCRdb retains in-frame clones only, with some absent. The data show roughly 1,100,000 clones, 70% to 80% seen once. The sequenced sample consisted of memory CD4+ T cells sorted from blood. Subset specified: CD45RA-negative fraction. These TCRs come from a man between 18 and 29 years old in good health.

This sequence joins TRBV18 and TRBJ1-6; perhaps TRBD1 as D (5 bases). Germline CDR1 and CDR2: KGHSH and LQKENI. The V and J ends lost 4 bases and 6 bases respectively, with 13 bases between them. The CDR3 sequence is 15 residues long. CDR3 sequence (DNA): TGTGCCAGCTCACGGGACTGGGCTCCTAATTCACCCCTCCACTTT. Its translation: CASSRDWAPNSPLHF.

Comments on this clone: This sequence may be a read error, since a much larger clone differs from it by one base. V usage is TRBV6-5 and J usage is TRBJ1-4, with a weak D call TRBD1 (5 bases). Germline CDR1 is MNHEY and CDR2 is SVGAGI. This CDR3 has 15 residues. The V and J ends lost 6 bases and 10 bases respectively, with 21 bases between them. The CDR3 reads CASRRNRRVGGKLFF. The CDR3, as DNA: TGTGCCAGCAGGCGCAACAGGAGAGTCGGGGGAAAACTGTTTTTT.

The V gene is TRBV19, the J gene TRBJ2-2, with 7 bases identical to TRBD1. This CDR3 has 14 residues. J was trimmed by 7 bases and V by 4 bases; bases with no gene match: 6. From germline, CDR1 is LNHDA and CDR2 SQIVND (reference sequence). CDR3 sequence reads: CASSKEGGVGELFF. Written as DNA, the CDR3 is TGTGCCAGTAGTAAAGAAGGGGGCGTCGGGGAGCTGTTTTTT. Complete variable domain (other parts from reference TRBV19 and TRBJ2-2): DGGITQSPKYLFRKEGQNVTLSCEQNLNHDAMYWYRQDPGQGLRLIYYSQIVNDFQKGDIAEGYSVSREKKESFPLTVTSAQKNPTAFYLCASSKEGGVGELFFGEGSRLTVL.

The genes are TRBV2 and TRBJ1-2; 7 bases are shared with TRBD1. This CDR3 is 14 amino acids long. Germline loops: CDR1 SNHLY, CDR2 FYNNEI. Trimming took 8 bases from V and 0 from J; bases not matched to a gene: 6. The chain's CDR3 is CASLRDRSNYGYTF. In DNA form, the CDR3 reads TGTGCCAGCCTCCGGGACAGATCTAACTATGGCTACACCTTC.

About this clone itself: A much larger clone sits a single nucleotide away, making a read error possible. J is TRBJ1-5 and V is TRBV27; D gene uncertain. The CDR3 spans 14 residues. Germline lookup yields CDR1 MNHEY and CDR2 SMNVEV (reference sequence). The CDR3 coding sequence is TGTGCCGGCAGTCAGATCTCGGTCGATCAGCCCCAGCATTTT. As protein: CAGSQISVDQPQHF.

The chain couples TRBV5-1 to TRBJ2-6, with D uncertain. Germline-derived CDR1 and CDR2 are SGHRS and YFSETQ. Trimming took 4 bases from V and 0 from J, leaving 8 bases between them. CDR3 length: 15 residues. CDR3 amino acids: CASSPISSGANVLTF. The CDR3 nucleotides are TGCGCCAGCAGCCCCATCAGCTCTGGGGCCAACGTCCTGACTTTC.

V usage is TRBV6-1 and J usage is TRBJ2-7; 7 bases align to TRBD1. Germline V gene data show CDR1 as MNHNS and CDR2 as SASEGT. With 7 bases clipped from V and 3 bases from J, the junction kept 9 bases outside the gene matches. CDR3 length equals 14 residues. The CDR3 loop is CASTRGPGDYEQYF. Here the CDR3 DNA reads TGTGCCAGCACGAGGGGGCCAGGGGACTACGAGCAGTACTTC.

The CDR3 DNA reads TGCGCCAGCGGCGGGACAGGGGGCGCCGAGCAGTACTTC. Encoded protein: CASGGTGGAEQYF. V usage is TRBV4-1 and J usage is TRBJ2-7; 12 bases agree with TRBD1. V lost 8 bases, J lost 6 bases, and 5 bases stayed unmatched. The germline V gene encodes CDR1 MGHRA and CDR2 YSYEKL. CDR3 length: 13 residues.

The gene calls are TRBV10-3 and TRBJ2-2, with 8 bases that match TRBD2. Unmatched junction bases numbered 5, after V lost 4 bases and J lost 1 base. The CDR3 contains 16 residues. Germline values: CDR1 ENHRY, CDR2 SYGVKD. This CDR3 is CAISGSSGRNTGELFF. The CDR3 DNA reads TGTGCCATCAGTGGGTCGAGCGGGAGGAACACCGGGGAGCTGTTTTTT.

The V and J genes are TRBV18 and TRBJ1-2; tentatively, D is TRBD1 (5 bases). The V and J ends lost 2 bases and 5 bases respectively, with 21 bases between them. Germline loops: CDR1 KGHSH, CDR2 LQKENI. This CDR3 contains 17 residues. As DNA, the CDR3 is TGTGCCAGCTCACCATTTCCAGGGCAGGGTATTGGTTATGGCTACACCTTC. It translates to CASSPFPGQGIGYGYTF.

The CDR3 protein is CASSLDRGRIQYF. The CDR3 DNA sequence: TGTGCCAGCAGCCTCGACAGGGGGCGGATTCAGTACTTC. This chain links TRBV7-9 with TRBJ2-4, with 10 bases identical to TRBD1. Germline CDR1 is SEHNR and CDR2 is FQNEAQ (reference sequence). CDR3 size: 13 residues. J was trimmed by 10 bases and V by 5 bases; bases with no gene match: 5.

The V call is TRBV23-1, the J call TRBJ2-5; 8 bases align to TRBD2. TRBV23-1 is sorted into the ORF group, with uncertain function. The CDR3 runs to 16 residues. The junction had 4 bases not matched to a gene; V was cut back by 0 bases and J by 1 base. The CDR3 DNA follows: TGCGCCAGCAGTCAATCGGGTAGCGGGATCCAAGAGACCCAGTACTTC. It specifies CASSQSGSGIQETQYF.

This sequence joins TRBV28 and TRBJ1-4; no reliable D call. Trimming cost V 6 bases and J 6 bases, with 14 bases left between them. The CDR3 has 14 amino acids. Germline loops: CDR1 MDHEN, CDR2 SYDVKM. The CDR3 is CASSPRATYEKLFF. The CDR3 DNA follows: TGTGCCAGCAGCCCCCGGGCCACGTATGAAAAACTGTTTTTT. Drawing the rest from reference TRBV28 and TRBJ1-4, the complete variable domain is DVKVTQSSRYLVKRTGEKVFLECVQDMDHENMFWYRQDPGLGLRLIYFSYDVKMKEKGDIPEGYSVSREKKERFSLILESASTNQTSMYLCASSPRATYEKLFFGSGTQLSVL.